These T cell receptor beta chains were read from a single sample in a study of cytomegalovirus exposure and HLA in healthy donors. Sequencing used immunoSEQ multiplex PCR; TCRdb keeps in-frame clones, though not all of them. The table records more than 95,000 clones, roughly 13% of them present only once. The sample was PBMCs. These receptors came from a man between 40 and 49 years old in good health and CMV-seropositive. Each CDR3 is given with its conserved first and last residue. Each record gives: CDR3 length, V gene, clone size, D gene, J gene, CDR3 DNA, CDR3 protein. D genes are given only for firm matches. Only some rows state a clone size, as once, few, many or a class for expanded clones.

len: 14; v_gene: TRBV6-5; abundance: .; d_gene: TRBD1; j_gene: TRBJ2-7; CDR3nt: TGTGCCAGCAGTACTGGGGACAGGGGTCGCGAGCAGTACTTC; CDR3aa: CASSTGDRGREQYF
len: 17; v_gene: TRBV25-1; abundance: .; d_gene: TRBD2; j_gene: TRBJ2-2; CDR3nt: TGTGCCAGCAGCCCGGGACTAGCGGGAGAGGACACCGGGGAGCTGTTTTTT; CDR3aa: CASSPGLAGEDTGELFF
len: 16; v_gene: TRBV19; abundance: .; d_gene: TRBD2; j_gene: TRBJ2-5; CDR3nt: TGTGCCAGTAGTATATCGTCCGGAGCGGGAGTCGAGACCCAGTACTTC; CDR3aa: CASSISSGAGVETQYF
len: 15; v_gene: TRBV9; abundance: .; d_gene: .; j_gene: TRBJ1-4; CDR3nt: TGTGCCAGCAGCGCCAGCACAGGGATAAGAGAAAAACTGTTTTTT; CDR3aa: CASSASTGIREKLFF
len: 15; v_gene: TRBV11-2; abundance: .; d_gene: .; j_gene: TRBJ2-7; CDR3nt: TGTGCCAGCAGCTTGGGGGGTAACTTGGCCTACGAGCAGTACTTC; CDR3aa: CASSLGGNLAYEQYF
len: 17; v_gene: TRBV5-6; abundance: .; d_gene: TRBD1; j_gene: TRBJ2-4; CDR3nt: TGTGCCAGCAGCCCTACCCTTACCGGGACAGGAGTAAGGGTTCAGTACTTC; CDR3aa: CASSPTLTGTGVRVQYF
len: 13; v_gene: TRBV6-4; abundance: few; d_gene: TRBD1; j_gene: TRBJ1-2; CDR3nt: TGTGCCAGCAGTGGAGGGACAGCGCATGGCTACACCTTC; CDR3aa: CASSGGTAHGYTF
len: 14; v_gene: TRBV7-8; abundance: .; d_gene: .; j_gene: TRBJ1-4; CDR3nt: TGTGCCAGCAGCTTGGGAGGGAAGGTTGAAAAACTGTTTTTT; CDR3aa: CASSLGGKVEKLFF
len: 15; v_gene: TRBV28; abundance: few; d_gene: TRBD2; j_gene: TRBJ2-7; CDR3nt: TGTGCCAGCAACCCAACTAGCGGGTCGGTCTACGAGCAGTACTTC; CDR3aa: CASNPTSGSVYEQYF
len: 14; v_gene: TRBV27; abundance: .; d_gene: .; j_gene: TRBJ2-1; CDR3nt: TGTGCCAGCAGTTCCGGTGGGCAGAGCAATGAGCAGTTCTTC; CDR3aa: CASSSGGQSNEQFF
len: 13; v_gene: TRBV29-1; abundance: few; d_gene: .; j_gene: TRBJ2-5; CDR3nt: TGCAGCGTTGAAATCACAGGGCAAGAGACCCAGTACTTC; CDR3aa: CSVEITGQETQYF
len: 13; v_gene: TRBV11-2; abundance: .; d_gene: TRBD2; j_gene: TRBJ2-7; CDR3nt: TGTGCCAGCAGCTTAAGAGCGGGAGCCGAGCAGTACTTC; CDR3aa: CASSLRAGAEQYF
len: 15; v_gene: TRBV13; abundance: .; d_gene: TRBD1; j_gene: TRBJ1-2; CDR3nt: TGTGCCAGCAGCTCCTGGACAGGTCCTGCCTATGGCTACACCTTC; CDR3aa: CASSSWTGPAYGYTF
len: 15; v_gene: TRBV7-7; abundance: .; d_gene: TRBD1; j_gene: TRBJ2-3; CDR3nt: TGTGCTAGCAGCTCGTCAGGGGGCGGCACAGATACGCAGTATTTT; CDR3aa: CASSSSGGGTDTQYF
len: 15; v_gene: TRBV5-4; abundance: .; d_gene: .; j_gene: TRBJ1-1; CDR3nt: TGTGCCAGCAGCCCGAGCGGGGGGCTTTTTACTGAAGCTTTCTTT; CDR3aa: CASSPSGGLFTEAFF
len: 15; v_gene: TRBV7-3; abundance: .; d_gene: TRBD1; j_gene: TRBJ2-1; CDR3nt: TGTGCCAGCAGCGGAGTTGGGACAGGGGGCAATGAGCAGTTCTTC; CDR3aa: CASSGVGTGGNEQFF
len: 14; v_gene: TRBV7-9; abundance: few; d_gene: .; j_gene: TRBJ2-2; CDR3nt: TGTGCCAGCAGCTTATTCCTCGGCACCGGGGAGCTGTTTTTT; CDR3aa: CASSLFLGTGELFF
len: 15; v_gene: TRBV18; abundance: .; d_gene: TRBD2; j_gene: TRBJ2-1; CDR3nt: TGTGCCAGCTCACCACGACTAGCGGGGCACAATGAGCAGTTCTTC; CDR3aa: CASSPRLAGHNEQFF
len: 12; v_gene: TRBV29-1; abundance: .; d_gene: TRBD1; j_gene: TRBJ2-7; CDR3nt: TGCAGCGTCAGGACAGGGAAGGTCGAGCAGTACTTC; CDR3aa: CSVRTGKVEQYF
len: 14; v_gene: TRBV19; abundance: .; d_gene: .; j_gene: TRBJ1-2; CDR3nt: TGTGCCAGTAGTCCCGGGGGGGGGCGGCGTGGCTACACCTTC; CDR3aa: CASSPGGGRRGYTF
len: 14; v_gene: TRBV29-1; abundance: .; d_gene: TRBD1; j_gene: TRBJ1-2; CDR3nt: TGCAGCGTTGATTTCTTGGCAGGGGGCTCTGGCTACACCTTC; CDR3aa: CSVDFLAGGSGYTF
len: 14; v_gene: TRBV28; abundance: .; d_gene: .; j_gene: TRBJ2-7; CDR3nt: TGTGCCAGCAGTTCCTCCGGGATTACTTACGAGCAGTACTTC; CDR3aa: CASSSSGITYEQYF